What follows is one TCR beta chain and its context. Its antigen is not identified. Described time point: week 3, after first cycle of checkpoint inhibitor. The repertoire was sequenced with immunoSEQ multiplex PCR; TCRdb's copy has only in-frame clones and lacks some. The table records roughly 12,000 clones, 84% of them present only once. The sample belongs to a study of blood T cell dynamics during melanoma immunotherapy. In the study overall: Patients with metastatic melanoma got pembrolizumab or nivolumab-ipilimumab as first-line care.

V dropped 0 bases and J dropped 7 bases, with 10 bases sitting between them. The germline V gene encodes CDR1 SGHRS and CDR2 YFSETQ. CDR3 length equals 14 residues. Study findings and constraints: Whether repertoire-driving clones were melanoma-specific could not be determined.

The source of this sequence is a human donor with melanoma. The material was blood, obtained from a patient treated with checkpoint blockade. The J gene is TRBJ2-2, the V gene TRBV5-1; D is ambiguous. The CDR3 sequence: CASSLGVRGGELFF. The CDR3 bases are TGCGCCAGCAGCTTGGGGGTTAGAGGCGGGGAGCTGTTTTTT.